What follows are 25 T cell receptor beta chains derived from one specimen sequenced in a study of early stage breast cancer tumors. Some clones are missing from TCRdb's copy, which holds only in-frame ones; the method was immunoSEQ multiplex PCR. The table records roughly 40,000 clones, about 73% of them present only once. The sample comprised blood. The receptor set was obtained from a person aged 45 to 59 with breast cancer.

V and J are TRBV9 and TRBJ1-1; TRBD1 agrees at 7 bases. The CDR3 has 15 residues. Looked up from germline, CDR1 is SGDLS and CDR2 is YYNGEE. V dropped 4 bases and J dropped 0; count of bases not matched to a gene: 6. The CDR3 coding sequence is TGTGCCAGCAGCTCGGGACAGAGCATGAACACTGAAGCTTTCTTT. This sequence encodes CASSSGQSMNTEAFF. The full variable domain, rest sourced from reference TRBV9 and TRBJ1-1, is DSGVTQTPKHLITATGQRVTLRCSPRSGDLSVYWYQQSLDQGLQFLIQYYNGEERAKGNILERFSAQQFPDLHSELNLSSLELGDSALYFCASSSGQSMNTEAFFGQGTRLTVV.

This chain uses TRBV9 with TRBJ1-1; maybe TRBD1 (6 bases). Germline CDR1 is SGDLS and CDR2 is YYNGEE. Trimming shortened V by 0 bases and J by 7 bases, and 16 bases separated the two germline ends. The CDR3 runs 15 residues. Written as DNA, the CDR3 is TGTGCCAGCAGCGTAGTAACTTCAGGGGCGGATGAAGCTTTCTTT. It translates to CASSVVTSGADEAFF. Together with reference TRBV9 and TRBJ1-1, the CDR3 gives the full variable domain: DSGVTQTPKHLITATGQRVTLRCSPRSGDLSVYWYQQSLDQGLQFLIQYYNGEERAKGNILERFSAQQFPDLHSELNLSSLELGDSALYFCASSVVTSGADEAFFGQGTRLTVV.

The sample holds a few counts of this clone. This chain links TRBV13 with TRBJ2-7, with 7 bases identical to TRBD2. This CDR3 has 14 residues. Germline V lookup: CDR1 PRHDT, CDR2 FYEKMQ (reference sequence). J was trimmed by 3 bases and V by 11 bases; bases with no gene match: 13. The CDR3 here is CALTPSGDGYEQYV. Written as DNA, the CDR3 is TGTGCCCTCACGCCGAGCGGGGACGGCTACGAGCAGTACGTC.

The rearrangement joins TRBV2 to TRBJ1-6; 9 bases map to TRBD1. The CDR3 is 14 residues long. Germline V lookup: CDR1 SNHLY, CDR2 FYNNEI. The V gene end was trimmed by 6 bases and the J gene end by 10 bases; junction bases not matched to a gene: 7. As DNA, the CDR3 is TGTGCCAGCAGGACCGGGACAGGGTTCTCACCCCTCCACTTT. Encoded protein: CASRTGTGFSPLHF.

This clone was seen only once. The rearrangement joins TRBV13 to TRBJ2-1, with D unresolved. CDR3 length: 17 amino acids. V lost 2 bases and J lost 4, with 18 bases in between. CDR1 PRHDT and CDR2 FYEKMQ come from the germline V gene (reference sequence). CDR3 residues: CASSLSPASLLYNEQFF. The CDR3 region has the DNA TGTGCCAGCAGCTTATCGCCAGCGAGCCTACTATACAATGAGCAGTTCTTC.

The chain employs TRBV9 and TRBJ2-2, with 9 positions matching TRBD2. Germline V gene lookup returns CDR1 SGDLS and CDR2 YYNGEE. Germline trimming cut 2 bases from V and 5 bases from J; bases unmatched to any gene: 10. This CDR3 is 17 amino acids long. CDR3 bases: TGTGCCAGCAGCGTCCTCGGCGGGAGGGATTTGACCGGGGAGCTGTTTTTT. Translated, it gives CASSVLGGRDLTGELFF. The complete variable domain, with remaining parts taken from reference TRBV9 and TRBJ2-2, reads DSGVTQTPKHLITATGQRVTLRCSPRSGDLSVYWYQQSLDQGLQFLIQYYNGEERAKGNILERFSAQQFPDLHSELNLSSLELGDSALYFCASSVLGGRDLTGELFFGEGSRLTVL.

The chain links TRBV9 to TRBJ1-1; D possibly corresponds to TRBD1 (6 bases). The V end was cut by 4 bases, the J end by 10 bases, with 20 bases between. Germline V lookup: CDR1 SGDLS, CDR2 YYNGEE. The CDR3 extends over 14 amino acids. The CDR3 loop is CASSPGTRVLTAFF. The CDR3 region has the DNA TGTGCCAGCAGCCCCGGGACAAGGGTTTTAACAGCTTTCTTT.

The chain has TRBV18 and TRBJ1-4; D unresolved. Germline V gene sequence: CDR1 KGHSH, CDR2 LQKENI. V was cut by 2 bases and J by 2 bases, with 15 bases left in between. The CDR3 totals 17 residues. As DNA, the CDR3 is TGTGCCAGCTCACCAGTTTCCCAAGACGGGACTAATGAAAAACTGTTTTTT. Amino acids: CASSPVSQDGTNEKLFF.

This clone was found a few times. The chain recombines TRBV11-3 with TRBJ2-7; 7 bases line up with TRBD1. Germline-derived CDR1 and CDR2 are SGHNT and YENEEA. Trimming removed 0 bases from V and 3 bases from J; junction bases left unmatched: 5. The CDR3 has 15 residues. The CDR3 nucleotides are TGTGCCAGCAGCTTAGATGGGGACAGAAGCTACGAGCAGTACTTC. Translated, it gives CASSLDGDRSYEQYF.

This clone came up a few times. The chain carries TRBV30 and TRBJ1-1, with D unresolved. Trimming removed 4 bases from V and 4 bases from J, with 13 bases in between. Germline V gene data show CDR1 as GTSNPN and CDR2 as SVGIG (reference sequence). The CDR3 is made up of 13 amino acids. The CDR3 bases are TGTGCCTGGATCGGACTGTGGGGCACTGAAGCTTTCTTT. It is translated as CAWIGLWGTEAFF.

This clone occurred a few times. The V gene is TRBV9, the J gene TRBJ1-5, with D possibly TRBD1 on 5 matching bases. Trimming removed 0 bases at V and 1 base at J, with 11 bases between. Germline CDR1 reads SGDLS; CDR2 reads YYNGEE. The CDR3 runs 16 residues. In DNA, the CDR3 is TGTGCCAGCAGCGTAGCTCAGCAGGGAAGCAATCAGCCCCAGCATTTT. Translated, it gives CASSVAQQGSNQPQHF.

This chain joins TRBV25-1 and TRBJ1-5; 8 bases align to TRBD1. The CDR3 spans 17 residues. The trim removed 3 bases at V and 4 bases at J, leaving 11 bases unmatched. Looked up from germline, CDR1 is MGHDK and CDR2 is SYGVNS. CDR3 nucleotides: TGTGCCAGCAGTGACTCTTCGGACAGGGAAGGGAATCAGCCCCAGCATTTT. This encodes CASSDSSDREGNQPQHF. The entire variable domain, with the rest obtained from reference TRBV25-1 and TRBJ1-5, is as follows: EADIYQTPRYLVIGTGKKITLECSQTMGHDKMYWYQQDPGMELHLIHYSYGVNSTEKGDLSSESTVSRIRTEHFPLTLESARPSHTSQYLCASSDSSDREGNQPQHFGDGTRLSIL.

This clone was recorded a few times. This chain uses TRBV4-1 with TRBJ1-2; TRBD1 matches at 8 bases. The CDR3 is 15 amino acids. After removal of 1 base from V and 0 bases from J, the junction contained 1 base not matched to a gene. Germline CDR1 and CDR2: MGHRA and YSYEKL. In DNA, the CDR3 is TGCGCCAGCAGCCAAGGGGACAGGTCTAACTATGGCTACACCTTC. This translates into CASSQGDRSNYGYTF.

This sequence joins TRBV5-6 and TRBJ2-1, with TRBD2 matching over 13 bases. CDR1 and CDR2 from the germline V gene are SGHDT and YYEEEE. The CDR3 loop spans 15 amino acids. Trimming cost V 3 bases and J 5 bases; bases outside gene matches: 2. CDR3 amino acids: CASSYGLAGDNEQFF. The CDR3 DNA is TGTGCCAGCAGCTACGGACTAGCGGGAGACAATGAGCAGTTCTTC.

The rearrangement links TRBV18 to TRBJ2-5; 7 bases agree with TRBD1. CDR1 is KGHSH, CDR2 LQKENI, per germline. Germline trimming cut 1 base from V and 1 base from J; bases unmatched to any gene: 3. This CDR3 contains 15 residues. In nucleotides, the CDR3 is TGTGCCAGCTCACCACTGCCAGGGGGCCAAGAGACCCAGTACTTC. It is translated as CASSPLPGGQETQYF.

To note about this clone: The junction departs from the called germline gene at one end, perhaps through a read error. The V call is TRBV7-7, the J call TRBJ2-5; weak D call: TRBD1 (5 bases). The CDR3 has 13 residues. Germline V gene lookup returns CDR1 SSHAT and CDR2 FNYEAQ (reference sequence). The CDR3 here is CASSSDRQETQYF. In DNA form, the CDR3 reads TGTGCTAGCAGTTCAGACAGACAAGAGACCCAGTACTTC.

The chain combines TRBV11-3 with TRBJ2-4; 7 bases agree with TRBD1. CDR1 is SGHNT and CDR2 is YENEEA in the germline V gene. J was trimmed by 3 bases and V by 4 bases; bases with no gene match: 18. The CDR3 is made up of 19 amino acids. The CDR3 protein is CASSSLSSGRGLDKNIQYF. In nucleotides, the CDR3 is TGTGCCAGCAGCTCCCTTTCATCCGGAAGGGGGCTTGACAAAAACATTCAGTACTTC.

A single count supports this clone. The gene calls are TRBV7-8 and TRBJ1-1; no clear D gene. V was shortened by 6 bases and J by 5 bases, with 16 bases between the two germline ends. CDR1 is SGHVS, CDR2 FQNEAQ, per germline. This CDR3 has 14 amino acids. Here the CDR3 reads CASSTKGGQTEAFF. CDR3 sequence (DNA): TGTGCCAGCAGTACCAAAGGAGGCCAGACTGAAGCTTTCTTT.

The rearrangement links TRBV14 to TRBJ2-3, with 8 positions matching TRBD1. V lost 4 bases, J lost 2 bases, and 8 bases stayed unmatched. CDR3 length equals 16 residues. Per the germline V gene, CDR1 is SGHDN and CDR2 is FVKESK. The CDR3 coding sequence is TGTGCCAGCAGCCCTCTACAGGGGGTCTCCACAGATACGCAGTATTTT. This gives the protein CASSPLQGVSTDTQYF.

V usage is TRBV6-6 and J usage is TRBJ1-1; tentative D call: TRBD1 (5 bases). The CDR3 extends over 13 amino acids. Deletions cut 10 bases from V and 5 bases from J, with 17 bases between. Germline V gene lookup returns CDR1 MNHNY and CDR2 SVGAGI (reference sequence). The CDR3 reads CATEVGGRTEAFF. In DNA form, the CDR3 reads TGTGCCACCGAGGTTGGGGGGAGGACTGAAGCTTTCTTT.

The CDR3 bases are TGCAGCGTTGGAAGGGGGCTCGGCACCGGGGAGCTGTTTTTT. Translation: CSVGRGLGTGELFF. V is TRBV29-1 and J is TRBJ2-2; 7 nucleotides line up with TRBD1. V gave up 4 bases and J gave up 4 bases; unmatched junction bases: 6. The CDR3 loop spans 14 amino acids. Germline V gene data show CDR1 as SQVTM and CDR2 as ANQGSEA.

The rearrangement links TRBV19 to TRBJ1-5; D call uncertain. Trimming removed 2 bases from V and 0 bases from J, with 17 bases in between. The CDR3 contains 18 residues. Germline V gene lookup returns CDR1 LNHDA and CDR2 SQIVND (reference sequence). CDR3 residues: CASSILTPTGISNQPQHF. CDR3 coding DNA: TGTGCCAGTAGTATACTAACCCCGACGGGGATTAGCAATCAGCCCCAGCATTTT.

The CDR3 sequence: CASSGTGQNQPQHF. In DNA, the CDR3 is TGTGCCAGCAGTGGGACAGGGCAAAATCAGCCCCAGCATTTT. This chain links TRBV2 with TRBJ1-5; 8 bases map to TRBD1. This CDR3 is built from 14 residues. With 4 bases clipped from V and 4 bases from J, the junction kept 3 bases outside the gene matches. Germline CDR1 SNHLY, CDR2 FYNNEI.

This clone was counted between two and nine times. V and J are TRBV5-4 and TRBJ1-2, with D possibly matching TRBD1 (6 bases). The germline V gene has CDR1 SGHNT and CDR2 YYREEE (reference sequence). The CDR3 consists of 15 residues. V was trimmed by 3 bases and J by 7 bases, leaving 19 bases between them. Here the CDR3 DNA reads TGTGCCAGCAGCTGGGAAGACAGGCCCAGGGGTGGCTACACCTTC. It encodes CASSWEDRPRGGYTF.

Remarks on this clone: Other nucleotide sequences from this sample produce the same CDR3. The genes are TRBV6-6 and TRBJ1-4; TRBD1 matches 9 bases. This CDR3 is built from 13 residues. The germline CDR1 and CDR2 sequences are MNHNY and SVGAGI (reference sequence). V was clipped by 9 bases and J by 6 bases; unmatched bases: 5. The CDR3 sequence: CASIRDRDEKLFF. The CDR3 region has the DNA TGTGCCAGTATCCGGGACAGGGATGAAAAACTGTTTTTT.